This T cell receptor beta chain was observed in a study of T cells in Graves' hyperthyroidism and ophthalmopathy. Study overall: Peripheral blood collection took place at initial diagnosis, before any treatment. Study findings and constraints: Ophthalmopathy cases were set apart from stable hyperthyroidism by a 13 V-J model. Clonotypes that were expanded in thyroid above 0.001 mostly appeared in blood too.

The patients, who ranged from 18 to 65 in age, presented with newly diagnosed hyperthyroidism lasting under 2 months. Germline lookup yields CDR1 SGHNT and CDR2 YENEEA. CDR3 length equals 15 residues. The ends were cut back, 1 base at V and 4 bases at J, with 12 bases in the middle. Worth noting for this clonotype: Its specificity is not known.

The investigators amplified TCR beta CDR3 regions from RNA transcripts. Using the HTBI primer set, a first-round RT-PCR was run on the TCR CDR3. TCRdb redid the calling of the multiplex PCR reads with MiXCR, one entry per CDR3 protein. The sample has 300,000 to 450,000 distinct CDR3 sequences, around 25% seen once; the top ten hold 73%. The source of this sequence is a man aged 50 to 60 with Graves' hyperthyroidism. V is TRBV11-3 and J is TRBJ2-3; D possibly matches TRBD1 or TRBD2 (6 bases each). Sequencing input: blood. The CDR3 DNA reads TGTGCCAGCAGCTTAGGGGACGGGGGCCCAGATACGCAGTATTTT. Amino acids: CASSLGDGGPDTQYF.